The source of this T cell receptor (beta chain) is a study of blood T cell repertoires in COVID-19. Study-wide context: Researchers got acute and convalescent COVID-19 samples from the United States, Italy and Spain. PBMCs, B-cell-depleted T cells, or T cells provided the cDNA or gDNA that made up the material.

A few counts support this clone. Under the authors' procedure: Amplification with reference gene primers provided the estimates of nucleated cell counts. The assay was immunoSEQ multiplex PCR, and TCRdb's table has in-frame clones only and misses some. D and trimming were read from the DNA, whereas the V and J calls and clone size are those reported in that table. This sample has roughly 120,000 clones, with over 75% found just once. Germline CDR1 reads SGHVS; CDR2 reads FNYEAQ. Trimming pared 1 base from V and 4 bases from J, leaving 7 bases between. The CDR3 length is 14 residues. This receptor was identified in a human donor with active COVID-19. The donor label of this sample is uncertain. The chain couples TRBV7-6 to TRBJ2-2; D gene ambiguous. Sequenced sample: peripheral blood. DNA of the CDR3: TGTGCCAGCAGCTTAGGAGGATTCACCGGGGAGCTGTTTTTT. Protein: CASSLGGFTGELFF. The full variable domain, completed using reference TRBV7-6 and TRBJ2-2, is GAGVSQSPRYKVTKRGQDVALRCDPISGHVSLYWYRQALGQGPEFLTYFNYEAQQDKSGLPNDRFSAERPEGSISTLTIQRTEQRDSAMYRCASSLGGFTGELFFGEGSRLTVL.